These 14 T cell receptor beta chains originate from one sample sequenced in a study of beta chain features in type 1 diabetes. Every bit of the isolated RNA underwent reverse transcription, so sequencing read expressed TCRB transcripts. The protocol was immunoSEQ multiplex PCR, while the TCRdb copy is restricted to in-frame clones and leaves out a portion. The table records 900,000 or so clones, under 20% of them present only once. Specimen: naive CD4+ T cells from blood. These receptors all stem from a woman aged 18-29 years in good health.

The V gene is TRBV2, the J gene TRBJ1-3; a weak D match, TRBD1 (6 bases). Germline V gene sequence: CDR1 SNHLY, CDR2 FYNNEI. This CDR3 is 14 amino acids long. V lost 4 bases, J lost 4 bases, and 11 bases lay in between. CDR3 loop: CASSGTGYGNTIYF. CDR3 coding DNA: TGTGCCAGCAGTGGAACAGGGTACGGAAACACCATATATTTT. Complete variable domain (other parts from reference TRBV2 and TRBJ1-3): EPEVTQTPSHQVTQMGQEVILRCVPISNHLYFYWYRQILGQKVEFLVSFYNNEISEKSEIFDDQFSVERPDGSNFTLKIRSTKLEDSAMYFCASSGTGYGNTIYFGEGSWLTVV.

This clone was picked up a small number of times. This chain links TRBV28 with TRBJ2-3; D is undetermined. This CDR3 is 13 amino acids long. The V end lost 6 bases, the J end lost 1 base, and 8 bases lay between the germline ends. CDR1 MDHEN and CDR2 SYDVKM come from the germline V gene. The CDR3 region is CASRVGGTDTQYF. CDR3 bases: TGTGCCAGCAGAGTCGGCGGCACAGATACGCAGTATTTT.

A few counts support this clone. The chain couples TRBV5-1 to TRBJ2-5; D is undetermined. With 0 bases removed from V and 1 base from J, the gap between germline ends came to 16 bases. Germline loops: CDR1 SGHRS, CDR2 YFSETQ. This CDR3 has 17 amino acids. CDR3 DNA: TGCGCCAGCAGCTTGGCTTTGGGTAGTCCCGGCCAAGAGACCCAGTACTTC. It is translated as CASSLALGSPGQETQYF.

A few counts support this clone. This sequence joins TRBV18 and TRBJ2-5; weak D call: TRBD1 (5 bases). The CDR3 loop spans 14 amino acids. With 0 bases removed from V and 5 bases from J, the gap between germline ends came to 10 bases. Germline V lookup: CDR1 KGHSH, CDR2 LQKENI. This CDR3 reads CASSPPAGRETQYF. In DNA, the CDR3 is TGTGCCAGCTCACCACCAGCAGGGCGGGAGACCCAGTACTTC.

This clone was seen more than once but under ten times. The chain employs TRBV27 and TRBJ1-4; D gene uncertain. V dropped 0 bases and J dropped 7 bases, with 21 bases sitting between them. CDR1 is MNHEY and CDR2 is SMNVEV in the germline V gene (reference sequence). The CDR3 runs to 18 residues. The CDR3 sequence is CASSLSGGSLVWGEKLFF. For the CDR3, the DNA is TGTGCCAGCAGTTTATCCGGCGGTTCTCTGGTATGGGGTGAAAAACTGTTTTTT.

The V and J genes are TRBV7-2 and TRBJ2-7; TRBD2 agrees at 12 bases. V gave up 7 bases and J gave up 3 bases; unmatched junction bases: 10. CDR1 is SGHTA and CDR2 is FQGNSA in the germline V gene. The CDR3 sequence is 16 residues long. CDR3 bases: TGTGCCAGCACACGGACTAGCGGGAAAGTGCGCTACGAGCAGTACTTC. Translation gives CASTRTSGKVRYEQYF.

This clone was seen only a few times. The genes are TRBV4-2 and TRBJ1-2; D remains unclear. V shed 0 bases and J shed 8 bases, with 13 bases lying between them. The germline V gene encodes CDR1 LGHNA and CDR2 YNFKEQ. The CDR3 totals 14 residues. CDR3 amino acids: CASSQDSRRIGYTF. The CDR3, as DNA: TGTGCCAGCAGCCAAGATTCGCGGAGGATCGGCTACACCTTC.

This clone was seen a few times. V is TRBV18 and J is TRBJ2-5, with D unresolved. The CDR3 totals 14 residues. CDR1 and CDR2 from the germline V gene are KGHSH and LQKENI. V lost 6 bases and J 0 bases, leaving 11 bases between the germline ends. The CDR3 loop reads CASSSDLYQETQYF. CDR3 nucleotide sequence: TGTGCCAGCTCGTCCGACTTGTACCAAGAGACCCAGTACTTC.

V gene TRBV28 combines with J gene TRBJ1-2; D unclear. V was pared by 1 base and J by 2 bases, with 2 bases between. From germline, CDR1 is MDHEN and CDR2 SYDVKM. The CDR3 loop spans 12 amino acids. DNA for the CDR3: TGTGCCAGCAGTTTATTCAACTATGGCTACACCTTC. Its protein is CASSLFNYGYTF.

This clone was detected a few times. This chain links TRBV4-3 with TRBJ2-1; 8 positions match TRBD1. CDR1 is LGHNA, CDR2 YSLEER, per germline. This CDR3 contains 15 residues. V shed 5 bases, J shed 8 bases, and the junction held 11 bases outside the gene matches. CDR3 sequence (DNA): TGCGCCAGCAGCACACAGGGGGGTGGGGGCTATGAGCAGTTCTTC. Its translation: CASSTQGGGGYEQFF.

The V and J genes are TRBV27 and TRBJ1-5; weak D call: TRBD1 (6 bases). Per germline, CDR1 MNHEY and CDR2 SMNVEV (reference sequence). This CDR3 comprises 15 residues. V dropped 5 bases and J dropped 2 bases, with 13 bases sitting between them. As DNA, the CDR3 is TGTGCCAGCAGTCATAGGGGGAAAGGCAATCAGCCCCAGCATTTT. Amino acid sequence: CASSHRGKGNQPQHF.

About this clone: Distinct nucleotide sequences in the sample also encode this CDR3. CDR3 residues: CASSLSGYEQYF. The CDR3 DNA is TGTGCCAGCAGTTTATCGGGGTACGAGCAGTACTTC. The J gene is TRBJ2-7, the V gene TRBV27; D call uncertain. V lost 0 bases, J lost 4 bases, and 4 bases lay in between. The V gene's germline CDR1 is MNHEY and CDR2 SMNVEV (reference sequence). The CDR3 loop spans 12 amino acids.

This sequence joins TRBV18 and TRBJ2-3; weak D call: TRBD2 (5 bases). The CDR3 is made up of 15 amino acids. V lost 2 bases and J 0 bases, leaving 9 bases between the germline ends. The germline gives CDR1 KGHSH, CDR2 LQKENI. The CDR3 sequence is CASSPGRASTDTQYF. The DNA for the CDR3 is TGTGCCAGCTCACCAGGGCGGGCTAGCACAGATACGCAGTATTTT.

This chain links TRBV9 with TRBJ2-7, with a possible D match to TRBD2 (5 bases). The CDR3 has 14 amino acids. V was clipped by 0 bases and J by 3 bases, with 10 bases between them. Germline loops: CDR1 SGDLS, CDR2 YYNGEE. CDR3 in DNA: TGTGCCAGCAGCGTAGACAGCGGTGGCTACGAGCAGTACTTC. Translating it yields CASSVDSGGYEQYF. Based on the CDR3 plus reference TRBV9 and TRBJ2-7, the full variable domain is DSGVTQTPKHLITATGQRVTLRCSPRSGDLSVYWYQQSLDQGLQFLIQYYNGEERAKGNILERFSAQQFPDLHSELNLSSLELGDSALYFCASSVDSGGYEQYFGPGTRLTVT.